The 18 T cell receptor beta chains listed next were all sequenced from one sample in a study of blood T cell repertoires in COVID-19. TCRdb's copy holds only in-frame clones and misses some; the assay was immunoSEQ multiplex PCR. Of around 270,000 clones listed, roughly 84% are singletons. The sequencing sample was made of peripheral blood. These receptor sequences come from a man in his 60s with acute or convalescent COVID-19.

The chain couples TRBV3-1 (or the pseudogene TRBV3-2) to TRBJ2-1; 7 bases map to TRBD2. The CDR3 extends over 17 amino acids. Losses at the gene ends were 4 bases for V and 2 bases for J; bases not matched to a gene: 11. Germline V gene data show CDR1 as LGHDT and CDR2 as YNNKEL (reference sequence). The CDR3 bases are TGTGCCAGCAGCCCGCAAGGTTCAGCGGGGCCCTACAATGAGCAGTTCTTC. Its translation is CASSPQGSAGPYNEQFF.

The chain recombines TRBV5-1 with TRBJ2-5; 7 positions agree with TRBD1. Per the germline V gene, CDR1 is SGHRS and CDR2 is YFSETQ. V shed 3 bases and J 5 bases; nucleotides not matched to a gene: 7. This CDR3 comprises 14 residues. CDR3 sequence (DNA): TGCGCCAGCAGCTCCAGACAGGGTTCCGAGACCCAGTACTTC. Encoded protein: CASSSRQGSETQYF.

The rearrangement uses TRBV14 and TRBJ2-6, with 12 positions matching TRBD2. Trimming cost V 2 bases and J 3 bases; bases outside gene matches: 11. This CDR3 has 20 amino acids. Germline CDR1 reads SGHDN; CDR2 reads FVKESK. The CDR3 DNA reads TGTGCCAGCAGCCAACCCCTCCGGACTAGCGGGATAGGTGGGGCCAACGTCCTGACTTTC. This sequence encodes CASSQPLRTSGIGGANVLTF.

The chain employs TRBV30 and TRBJ1-1; tentatively, D is TRBD1 (5 bases). Trimming removed 4 bases from V and 9 bases from J, with 15 bases in between. The length of the CDR3 is 12 residues. Germline lookup yields CDR1 GTSNPN and CDR2 SVGIG (reference sequence). The CDR3 sequence: CAWTGQPGQAFF. The DNA of the CDR3 is TGTGCCTGGACAGGACAACCTGGACAAGCTTTCTTT.

The sample holds one count of this clone. V is TRBV21-1 and J is TRBJ2-2; the table calls TRBD1, which could not be checked here. TRBV21-1 is shown as a pseudogene. The CDR3 is made up of 16 amino acids. This chain's CDR3 is CASSKSRGLNTGELFF. CDR3 bases: TGTGCCAGCAGCAAAAGCAGGGGGCTTAACACCGGGGAGCTGTTTTTT.

The chain carries TRBV6-2 or TRBV6-3 and TRBJ1-3, with 8 bases that match TRBD1. The junction had 8 bases not matched to a gene; V was cut back by 6 bases and J by 4 bases. The CDR3 consists of 15 residues. Germline assignment: CDR1 MNHEY and CDR2 SVGEGT. CDR3 DNA sequence: TGTGCCAGCAGCCCAGGACAGGGAAGGGGAAACACCATATATTTT. Protein sequence: CASSPGQGRGNTIYF.

The CDR3, as DNA: TGTGCCAGCAGCCCCGGACTAGCGGGGGTCGGGGAGCTGTTTTTT. This codes for CASSPGLAGVGELFF. The rearrangement uses TRBV7-3 and TRBJ2-2; 13 bases fit TRBD2. V shed 5 bases, J shed 7 bases, and the junction held 4 bases outside the gene matches. Per germline, CDR1 SGHTA and CDR2 FQGTGA. The CDR3 length is 15 residues.

This chain links TRBV27 with TRBJ1-2; the match to TRBD1 covers 9 bases. Germline values: CDR1 MNHEY, CDR2 SMNVEV (reference sequence). J gave up 4 bases and V 5 bases, and 5 bases lay outside the gene matches. The CDR3 contains 14 residues. The CDR3 bases are TGTGCCAGCAGTGTGACAGGGGGGAGCTATGGCTACACCTTC. Translation: CASSVTGGSYGYTF.

The chain recombines TRBV9 with TRBJ2-1; tentative D call: TRBD1 (5 bases). Looked up from germline, CDR1 is SGDLS and CDR2 is YYNGEE. The CDR3 contains 12 residues. The V end lost 3 bases, the J end lost 9 bases, and 10 bases lay between the germline ends. The CDR3 DNA sequence: TGTGCCAGCAGCGCCAATAGGGGTGAGCAGTTCTTC. As protein: CASSANRGEQFF. Based on the CDR3 plus reference TRBV9 and TRBJ2-1, the full variable domain is DSGVTQTPKHLITATGQRVTLRCSPRSGDLSVYWYQQSLDQGLQFLIQYYNGEERAKGNILERFSAQQFPDLHSELNLSSLELGDSALYFCASSANRGEQFFGPGTRLTVL.

The V call is TRBV3-1 (or the pseudogene TRBV3-2), the J call TRBJ1-4; TRBD1 is a possible D gene (6 bases). There are 15 residues in the CDR3. Between the trimmed V and J ends, which lost 4 bases and 5 bases, there was a span of 14 bases. Germline V gene sequence: CDR1 LGHDT, CDR2 YNNKEL (reference sequence). The CDR3 DNA reads TGTGCCAGCAGCCCTTCAGGGGCCCTGAATGAAAAACTGTTTTTT. This encodes CASSPSGALNEKLFF.

J is TRBJ2-5 and V is TRBV27; maybe TRBD2 (5 bases). Germline CDR1 is MNHEY and CDR2 is SMNVEV (reference sequence). The CDR3 contains 14 residues. Trimming cost V 4 bases and J 0 bases, with 9 bases left between them. The CDR3 DNA reads as TGTGCCAGCAGTTCAGGACTGTACCAAGAGACCCAGTACTTC. This codes for CASSSGLYQETQYF.

The V call is TRBV4-1, the J call TRBJ2-4, with TRBD1 matching over 8 bases. V was clipped by 1 base and J by 4 bases; unmatched bases: 0. CDR1 is MGHRA, CDR2 YSYEKL, per germline. The CDR3 runs 14 residues. Here the CDR3 reads CASSQGQGKNIQYF. The CDR3, as DNA: TGCGCCAGCAGCCAAGGACAGGGGAAAAACATTCAGTACTTC.

The chain uses TRBV29-1 and TRBJ2-7; 7 nucleotides line up with TRBD2. CDR3 length equals 15 residues. The V gene's germline CDR1 is SQVTM and CDR2 ANQGSEA. Losses at the gene ends were 6 bases for V and 1 base for J; bases not matched to a gene: 12. In DNA, the CDR3 is TGCAGCGTAGAGGGTGAGGGGAGGGGTTCCTACGAGCAGTACTTC. This sequence encodes CSVEGEGRGSYEQYF.

The chain employs TRBV4-3 and TRBJ2-2, with D possibly being TRBD2 (5 bases). V gave up 5 bases and J gave up 4 bases, with 11 bases separating them. The V gene's germline CDR1 is LGHNA and CDR2 YSLEER. This CDR3 is built from 14 residues. The CDR3 loop reads CASSLAQVTGELFF. The DNA for the CDR3 is TGCGCCAGCAGCTTAGCGCAAGTCACCGGGGAGCTGTTTTTT.

J is TRBJ2-3 and V is TRBV10-2; 8 bases align to TRBD1. In germline, CDR1 is WSHSY, CDR2 SAAADI. This CDR3 spans 14 amino acids. The V segment lost 3 bases and the J segment 1 base; nucleotides outside the gene matches: 0. DNA of the CDR3: TGCGCCAGCAGTGACAGGGGGCGCACAGATACGCAGTATTTT. It specifies CASSDRGRTDTQYF.

This clone was picked up a small number of times. This chain links TRBV29-1 with TRBJ2-2; 8 nucleotides match TRBD1. Germline V gene data show CDR1 as SQVTM and CDR2 as ANQGSEA. V gave up 3 bases and J gave up 3 bases; unmatched junction bases: 6. The CDR3 totals 15 residues. CDR3 in DNA: TGCAGCGTTGACCCCGAACAGGGGGACACCGGGGAGCTGTTTTTT. Amino acid sequence: CSVDPEQGDTGELFF.

The V call is TRBV20-1, the J call TRBJ2-7; 9 positions agree with TRBD2. V shed 3 bases, J shed 7 bases, and the junction held 10 bases outside the gene matches. The CDR3 has 14 amino acids. Germline V gene sequence: CDR1 DFQATT, CDR2 SNEGSKA (reference sequence). This CDR3 is CSASSAGGAAEQYF. The CDR3, as DNA: TGCAGTGCTAGTTCGGCGGGAGGGGCCGCTGAGCAGTACTTC.

J is TRBJ2-1 and V is TRBV9, with 9 bases identical to TRBD2. V shed 8 bases and J 3 bases; nucleotides not matched to a gene: 6. This CDR3 is 14 amino acids long. Germline V gene sequence: CDR1 SGDLS, CDR2 YYNGEE. In DNA form, the CDR3 reads TGTGCCAGTGCGAGCGGGGGGAGCTACAATGAGCAGTTCTTC. It specifies CASASGGSYNEQFF.